This TCR beta chain was observed in a study of cytomegalovirus exposure and HLA in healthy donors. Per the germline V gene, CDR1 is LNHDA and CDR2 is SQIVND (reference sequence). V shed 1 base and J shed 1 base, with 10 bases lying between them. The CDR3 totals 15 residues. Primers included in the PCR were 60 Vbeta and 13 Jbeta primers. TCRdb's table, derived via immunoSEQ multiplex PCR, lists solely in-frame clones and lacks some. This table holds 95,000 to 150,000 clones, about 80% found once. The origin of this receptor is a middle-aged man in good health and CMV-seronegative. The chain employs TRBV19 and TRBJ1-1; no firm D call. Sequencing was done on a sample of PBMCs. CDR3 bases: TGTGCCAGTAGTATAGGCACCGGAGGGAACACTGAAGCTTTCTTT. It codes for CASSIGTGGNTEAFF.